A single sample is the source of the 20 T cell receptor beta chains below, sequenced in a study of CD8 T cells in ankylosing spondylitis (dated by TCRdb to 2016 to 2017). What the work shows at the level of the full study, not this receptor alone: Blood from ankylosing spondylitis patients appeared to be characterized by a TCR beta motif composed of eight highly homologous amino acid variants.

No antigen has been assigned to these receptors. Libraries were made using 5' RACE. Sequencing instrument: Illumina HiSeq 2500. Through fastp at Q25 and MiXCR, TCRdb rebuilt clones from the public reads, retaining in-frame beta chains. Each CDR3 protein gets just one entry, which takes the most common genes and DNA from the rows behind it. In all, the sample holds about 390,000 distinct CDR3 sequences, and 20% to 25% of those were seen once. About a sixth of the sample is held by the ten biggest clonotypes. The sequenced sample was blood, either unsorted or a sorted T cell fraction (not recorded which). These receptors were taken from a male donor with ankylosing spondylitis.

This clonotype has just a few counts. The CDR3 is CASRRDPRYEQFF. CDR3 sequence (DNA): TGTGCCAGCAGGCGGGACCCCCGGTATGAGCAGTTCTTC. The chain combines TRBV5-6 with TRBJ2-1, with D perhaps TRBD2 (6 bases). Germline CDR1 is SGHDT and CDR2 is YYEEEE. The germline V and J ends were trimmed by 5 bases and 8 bases, with 14 bases remaining between them. The CDR3 runs 13 residues. Full variable domain (rest looked up from reference TRBV5-6 and TRBJ2-1): DAGVTQSPTHLIKTRGQQVTLRCSPKSGHDTVSWYQQALGQGPQFIFQYYEEEERQRGNFPDRFSGHQFPNYSSELNVNALLLGDSALYLCASRRDPRYEQFFGPGTRLTVL.

The chain uses TRBV20-1 and TRBJ1-1; D ambiguous. V was pared by 2 bases and J by 4 bases, with 14 bases between. This CDR3 comprises 14 residues. From germline, CDR1 is DFQATT and CDR2 SNEGSKA (reference sequence). The CDR3 region has the DNA TGCAGTGCTAGACCGCCCAGGTTTCGCACTGAAGCTTTCTTT. Translation: CSARPPRFRTEAFF.

This clonotype was found a few times. This sequence joins TRBV10-3 and TRBJ2-1; TRBD2 agrees at 13 bases. The CDR3 spans 14 residues. Germline values: CDR1 ENHRY, CDR2 SYGVKD. Trimming removed 6 bases from V and 4 bases from J; junction bases left unmatched: 0. CDR3 nucleotide sequence: TGTGCCATCAGGGGACTAGCGGGGTACAATGAGCAGTTCTTC. Protein sequence: CAIRGLAGYNEQFF.

This clonotype was observed a handful of times. The V and J genes are TRBV9 and TRBJ2-5, with 9 nucleotides matching TRBD2. Losses at the gene ends were 0 bases for V and 5 bases for J; bases not matched to a gene: 11. Germline loops: CDR1 SGDLS, CDR2 YYNGEE. This CDR3 is built from 17 residues. The CDR3 region is CASSVALAGVGLETQYF. CDR3 nucleotides: TGTGCCAGCAGCGTAGCATTAGCGGGAGTTGGATTGGAGACCCAGTACTTC.

The chain uses TRBV5-1 and TRBJ2-1; maybe TRBD1 (5 bases). CDR1 SGHRS and CDR2 YFSETQ come from the germline V gene. The CDR3 totals 16 residues. Trimming shortened V by 0 bases and J by 0 bases, and 10 bases separated the two germline ends. CDR3 nucleotides: TGCGCCAGCAGCTTGGACAGGAAAACCTCCTACAATGAGCAGTTCTTC. It translates to CASSLDRKTSYNEQFF. Filled out from reference TRBV5-1 and TRBJ2-1, the complete variable domain reads KAGVTQTPRYLIKTRGQQVTLSCSPISGHRSVSWYQQTPGQGLQFLFEYFSETQRNKGNFPGRFSGRQFSNSRSEMNVSTLELGDSALYLCASSLDRKTSYNEQFFGPGTRLTVL.

This clonotype was detected only a few times. V gene TRBV10-3 combines with J gene TRBJ2-2; D not resolved. The V and J ends lost 4 bases and 1 base respectively, with 10 bases between them. The germline V gene has CDR1 ENHRY and CDR2 SYGVKD. The CDR3 spans 15 residues. The DNA for the CDR3 is TGTGCCATCAGTGTTGGCAGCCAGAACACCGGGGAGCTGTTTTTT. Protein sequence: CAISVGSQNTGELFF.

This chain uses TRBV18 with TRBJ2-7; the D gene is possibly TRBD1 (5 bases). In germline, CDR1 is KGHSH, CDR2 LQKENI. The CDR3 has 13 amino acids. Between the trimmed V and J ends, which lost 2 bases and 2 bases, there was a span of 7 bases. The CDR3 is CASSPGATYEQYF. As DNA, the CDR3 is TGTGCCAGCTCACCAGGGGCTACCTACGAGCAGTACTTC.

This clonotype was detected only a few times. The chain uses TRBV5-1 and TRBJ2-2; 9 bases line up with TRBD1. The CDR3 covers 16 residues. CDR1 and CDR2 from the germline V gene are SGHRS and YFSETQ. After removal of 4 bases from V and 3 bases from J, the junction contained 7 bases not matched to a gene. The CDR3 nucleotides are TGCGCCAGCAGCATTACAGGGGGCACGGACACCGGGGAGCTGTTTTTT. The encoded protein is CASSITGGTDTGELFF.

Only one count was recorded for this clonotype. The chain combines TRBV12-3 or TRBV12-4 with TRBJ1-1; TRBD1 might be the D (5 bases). The CDR3 has 14 residues. V lost 6 bases, J lost 6 bases, and 17 bases lay in between. The CDR3 nucleotides are TGTGCCAGCAGCAACCTAGCGGGGGGGTCTGAAGCTTTCTTT. It codes for CASSNLAGGSEAFF.

This clonotype was seen ten or more times. This chain links TRBV4-2 with TRBJ2-1; D remains unclear. Trimming removed 0 bases from V and 4 bases from J, with 10 bases in between. The CDR3 runs 15 residues. Germline V gene sequence: CDR1 LGHNA, CDR2 YNFKEQ. The DNA for the CDR3 is TGTGCCAGCAGCCAAGATAGGTGGGGTTACAATGAGCAGTTCTTC. This translates into CASSQDRWGYNEQFF.

CDR3 sequence: CASSRAGGNREQFF. The CDR3 nucleotides are TGTGCCAGCAGCCGAGCGGGGGGGAACCGTGAGCAGTTCTTC. The chain combines TRBV14 with TRBJ2-1, with 10 nucleotides matching TRBD2. The CDR3 extends over 14 amino acids. The germline gives CDR1 SGHDN, CDR2 FVKESK. The junction had 6 bases not matched to a gene; V was cut back by 4 bases and J by 9 bases.

V and J are TRBV28 and TRBJ2-3, with D perhaps TRBD1 or TRBD2 (5 bases each). Germline values: CDR1 MDHEN, CDR2 SYDVKM. This CDR3 region has 17 residues. The V gene lost 3 bases and the J gene lost 4 bases, with 20 bases spanning the gap. Here the CDR3 DNA reads TGTGCCAGCAGTTTTGAGGGGACGCCGGACACTTCAGATACGCAGTATTTT. Its translation is CASSFEGTPDTSDTQYF.

The chain has TRBV27 and TRBJ2-4; D might be TRBD2 (6 bases). V shed 2 bases and J shed 7 bases, with 9 bases lying between them. The CDR3 contains 13 residues. Germline lookup yields CDR1 MNHEY and CDR2 SMNVEV (reference sequence). The CDR3 DNA reads as TGTGCCAGCAGTTTAAGTGGGGGGAACATTCAGTACTTC. It yields the protein CASSLSGGNIQYF.

The genes are TRBV27 and TRBJ2-6; TRBD2 might be the D (5 bases). Germline V lookup: CDR1 MNHEY, CDR2 SMNVEV (reference sequence). The CDR3 has 15 residues. Trimming shortened V by 9 bases and J by 3 bases, and 15 bases separated the two germline ends. CDR3 nucleotide sequence: TGTGCCAGTTTATCACCGGGATTTGGGGCCAACGTCCTGACTTTC. Protein: CASLSPGFGANVLTF.

This clonotype was seen only a few times. The chain is built from TRBV11-3 and TRBJ2-2; D is undetermined. With 2 bases removed from V and 5 bases from J, the gap between germline ends came to 12 bases. The CDR3 totals 15 residues. Germline V gene sequence: CDR1 SGHNT, CDR2 YENEEA. The DNA of the CDR3 is TGTGCCAGCAGCTTACGAGAAGGTCTTACCGGGGAGCTGTTTTTT. Its translation: CASSLREGLTGELFF. Together with reference TRBV11-3 and TRBJ2-2, the CDR3 gives the full variable domain: EAGVVQSPRYKIIEKKQPVAFWCNPISGHNTLYWYLQNLGQGPELLIRYENEEAVDDSQLPKDRFSAERLKGVDSTLKIQPAELGDSAVYLCASSLREGLTGELFFGEGSRLTVL.

This clonotype was counted a few times. The J gene is TRBJ2-3, the V gene TRBV6-2 or TRBV6-3; TRBD2 might be the D (5 bases). With 6 bases removed from V and 2 bases from J, the gap between germline ends came to 12 bases. Germline V gene lookup returns CDR1 MNHEY and CDR2 SVGEGT. The CDR3 consists of 14 residues. In DNA form, the CDR3 reads TGTGCCAGCAGCCCCGGGGTATACACAGATACGCAGTATTTT. It codes for CASSPGVYTDTQYF.

The rearrangement uses TRBV7-2 and TRBJ2-3, with a possible D match to TRBD2 (6 bases). This CDR3 spans 15 amino acids. Germline V gene lookup returns CDR1 SGHTA and CDR2 FQGNSA. With 2 bases removed from V and 2 bases from J, the gap between germline ends came to 11 bases. The DNA of the CDR3 is TGTGCCAGCAGCTTAACGCCGGGGGTCACAGATACGCAGTATTTT. It translates to CASSLTPGVTDTQYF.

V is TRBV30 and J is TRBJ1-5, with TRBD1 matching over 8 bases. The CDR3 totals 13 residues. Trimming cost V 2 bases and J 7 bases; bases outside gene matches: 4. Germline-derived CDR1 and CDR2 are GTSNPN and SVGIG (reference sequence). The CDR3 bases are TGTGCCTGGAGTCAAGACAGGGGCCAGCCCCAGCATTTT. This encodes CAWSQDRGQPQHF.

Only a few counts were recorded for this clonotype. The chain uses TRBV27 and TRBJ2-7, with 7 bases fitting TRBD1. The CDR3 spans 16 residues. The V segment lost 6 bases and the J segment 3 bases; nucleotides outside the gene matches: 14. Germline CDR1 MNHEY, CDR2 SMNVEV (reference sequence). CDR3 protein: CASSRGTPGQSYEQYF. CDR3 DNA: TGTGCCAGCAGCCGAGGAACGCCGGGACAGAGCTACGAGCAGTACTTC.

The chain links TRBV21-1 to TRBJ2-1; TRBD2 is the table's D call and was not checked against the DNA. TRBV21-1 is a recognized pseudogene. This CDR3 spans 16 amino acids. DNA for the CDR3: TGTGCCAGCAGCAAAGTCCGCTGGGGCCCCGGAGATGAGCAGTTCTTC. Translating gives CASSKVRWGPGDEQFF.